The rows below give T cell receptor beta chains drawn from one sample of a study of cytomegalovirus exposure and HLA in healthy donors. Method: immunoSEQ multiplex PCR; TCRdb's copy keeps in-frame clones and lacks some. The sample includes roughly 51,000 clones. The sequenced sample consisted of PBMCs. Source of these receptors: a woman aged 40-49 years in good health and CMV-seronegative. CDR3s include the opening cysteine and the closing phenylalanine or tryptophan. Each record gives: V gene, J gene, D gene, CDR3 DNA, CDR3 protein. A D gene is named only where the DNA matches it firmly.

v_call: TRBV5-1
j_call: TRBJ1-2
d_call: .
cdr3_nt: TGCGCCAGCAGCTCAGGTACAGAAGGCGACAATGGCTACACCTTC
cdr3_aa: CASSSGTEGDNGYTF

v_call: TRBV2
j_call: TRBJ2-1
d_call: .
cdr3_nt: TGTGCCAGCAGTGTGGAGTACAATGAGCAGTTCTTC
cdr3_aa: CASSVEYNEQFF

v_call: TRBV9
j_call: TRBJ2-1
d_call: TRBD2
cdr3_nt: TGTGCCAGCAGCGTAGCTTTGGCGGGAGCCTCCTACAATGAGCAGTTCTTC
cdr3_aa: CASSVALAGASYNEQFF

v_call: TRBV5-5
j_call: TRBJ1-1
d_call: TRBD1
cdr3_nt: TGTGCCAGCATCCGGACAGGGGTCCCTGAAGCTTTCTTT
cdr3_aa: CASIRTGVPEAFF

v_call: TRBV2
j_call: TRBJ1-4
d_call: .
cdr3_nt: TGTGCCAGCAGTTCACCGGCAACTAATGAAAAACTGTTTTTT
cdr3_aa: CASSSPATNEKLFF

v_call: TRBV4-3
j_call: TRBJ2-6
d_call: TRBD1
cdr3_nt: TGCGCCAGCAGCCAAGCTAGTCCGGGACAGGGGTCCCCTGGGGCCAACGTCCTGACTTTC
cdr3_aa: CASSQASPGQGSPGANVLTF

v_call: TRBV29-1
j_call: TRBJ1-1
d_call: .
cdr3_nt: TGCAGCGTTGTTACAGGGCACACTGAAGCTTTCTTT
cdr3_aa: CSVVTGHTEAFF

v_call: TRBV4-3
j_call: TRBJ1-1
d_call: .
cdr3_nt: TGCGCCAGCAGCCAGGGAGCAAACAGAGAAGCTTTCTTT
cdr3_aa: CASSQGANREAFF

v_call: TRBV19
j_call: TRBJ1-6
d_call: TRBD1
cdr3_nt: TGTGCCAGTAGTCCCGGACAGGGCCTTGGAGGGGGTTCACCCCTCCACTTT
cdr3_aa: CASSPGQGLGGGSPLHF

v_call: TRBV7-2
j_call: TRBJ2-3
d_call: TRBD1
cdr3_nt: TGTGCCAGCAGCTTACAAGGACAGGGGACAGATACGCAGTATTTT
cdr3_aa: CASSLQGQGTDTQYF

v_call: TRBV5-1
j_call: TRBJ2-1
d_call: TRBD2
cdr3_nt: TGCGCCAGCAGCTTCGGGGGGGCAAACAATGAGCAGTTCTTC
cdr3_aa: CASSFGGANNEQFF

v_call: TRBV7-2
j_call: TRBJ1-2
d_call: TRBD1
cdr3_nt: TGTGCCAGCAGCCGGAACAGGGGACTTGGCTATGGCTACACCTTC
cdr3_aa: CASSRNRGLGYGYTF

v_call: TRBV4-1
j_call: TRBJ2-7
d_call: TRBD2
cdr3_nt: TGCGCCAGCAGCCAAGATCCCCTAGCGGGGTCGTACGAGCAGTACTTC
cdr3_aa: CASSQDPLAGSYEQYF